Below, one T cell receptor beta chain is given with its context. The antigen remains undetermined. The data were obtained in a study of cytomegalovirus exposure and HLA in healthy donors. Study conclusions and caveats: The classifier, whose performance was assessed in both the original and validation cohorts, reportedly diagnosed cytomegalovirus status with high specificity and sensitivity.

Healthy individuals who donated bone marrow served as the donors. 60 Vbeta and 13 Jbeta primers were used in PCR. This table comes from immunoSEQ multiplex PCR, and its TCRdb copy is limited to in-frame clones, with some not included. The sample records 150,000 to 200,000 clones, 75% to 90% being singletons. CDR3 length: 15 residues. Germline V CDR1 and CDR2: SGDLS, YYNGEE. Trimming cost V 3 bases and J 5 bases; bases outside gene matches: 6. The sample consisted of PBMCs. The chain uses TRBV9 and TRBJ1-4; 8 bases are a match to TRBD1. The clonotype comes from a middle-aged man in good health and CMV-seropositive. CDR3 sequence: CASSDRDRRNEKLFF. Here the CDR3 DNA reads TGTGCCAGCAGCGACCGGGACAGGCGAAATGAAAAACTGTTTTTT.